A single sample gave rise to the 21 T cell receptor beta chains below, sequenced in a study of cytomegalovirus exposure and HLA in healthy donors. 60 Vbeta and 13 Jbeta primers were used in PCR. Using immunoSEQ multiplex PCR, the repertoire was profiled, and TCRdb retains in-frame clones only, with some absent. The sample consists of approximately 170,000 clones, roughly 79% of them appearing once. Sequencing was done on a sample of PBMCs. Every receptor here comes from a man aged 35 to 55 in good health and CMV-seronegative.

The gene calls are TRBV7-2 and TRBJ2-1, with unresolved D. Germline-derived CDR1 and CDR2 are SGHTA and FQGNSA. The CDR3 has 16 residues. With 7 bases removed from V and 0 bases from J, the gap between germline ends came to 16 bases. CDR3 in DNA: TGTGCCAGCATGCCCTCGGTGAGCATCTCCTACAATGAGCAGTTCTTC. Protein: CASMPSVSISYNEQFF.

The chain recombines TRBV6-6 with TRBJ1-5, with 8 bases matching TRBD1. V trimming: 6 bases; J trimming: 4 bases; junction bases outside the gene matches: 5. Germline CDR1 and CDR2: MNHNY and SVGAGI (reference sequence). This CDR3 spans 14 amino acids. The CDR3 spells CASSYGQGNQPQHF. In nucleotides, the CDR3 is TGTGCCAGCAGCTATGGACAGGGTAATCAGCCCCAGCATTTT.

The J gene is TRBJ2-5, the V gene TRBV9, with 8 bases identical to TRBD1. Trimming removed 0 bases from V and 5 bases from J; junction bases left unmatched: 6. The CDR3 is made up of 15 amino acids. Germline CDR1 SGDLS, CDR2 YYNGEE. Here the CDR3 DNA reads TGTGCCAGCAGCGTAGGGACAGGGTTTAGGGAGACCCAGTACTTC. Its translation is CASSVGTGFRETQYF.

This rearrangement joins TRBV4-1 to TRBJ2-4, with D tentatively TRBD2 (6 bases). The CDR3 covers 21 residues. Germline V lookup: CDR1 MGHRA, CDR2 YSYEKL. Trimming cost V 2 bases and J 1 base, with 27 bases left between them. The CDR3 DNA reads TGCGCCAGCAGCCAAAGAGTAAGAGTAAGACTCAGGGAGGCGGCCAAAAACATTCAGTACTTC. Its protein is CASSQRVRVRLREAAKNIQYF.

The chain joins TRBV27 to TRBJ2-2; tentatively, D is TRBD2 (6 bases). The CDR3 is made up of 15 amino acids. CDR1 MNHEY and CDR2 SMNVEV come from the germline V gene (reference sequence). The V end was cut by 2 bases, the J end by 3 bases, with 10 bases between. The CDR3 bases are TGTGCCAGCAGTTTAGGGAGGATATACACCGGGGAGCTGTTTTTT. Amino acids: CASSLGRIYTGELFF.

V gene TRBV7-3 combines with J gene TRBJ2-3; 7 bases are shared with TRBD2. J was trimmed by 3 bases and V by 8 bases; bases with no gene match: 5. Germline values: CDR1 SGHTA, CDR2 FQGTGA. The CDR3 is 13 residues long. The CDR3 loop reads CASGGSGTDTQYF. CDR3 DNA: TGTGCCAGCGGGGGTAGCGGGACAGATACGCAGTATTTT.

This sequence joins TRBV7-9 and TRBJ2-7, with TRBD2 identical over 12 bases. The CDR3 covers 15 residues. Germline V gives CDR1 SEHNR, CDR2 FQNEAQ (reference sequence). With 6 bases clipped from V and 2 bases from J, the junction kept 5 bases outside the gene matches. CDR3 region: CASSTLAGGPYEQYV. CDR3 DNA sequence: TGTGCCAGCAGTACTCTAGCGGGAGGGCCCTACGAGCAGTACGTC.

The genes are TRBV10-1 and TRBJ2-7; 9 bases fit TRBD2. The junction had 6 bases not matched to a gene; V was cut back by 4 bases and J by 2 bases. The V gene's germline CDR1 is WNHNN and CDR2 SYGVQD (reference sequence). The CDR3 is 15 amino acids. The CDR3 DNA is TGCGCCAGCAGTGGGACTAGCGATTCGGCCTACGAGCAGTACTTC. This encodes CASSGTSDSAYEQYF.

The CDR3 region is CASSVGPGQRDNEQFF. In nucleotides, the CDR3 is TGTGCCAGCAGCGTAGGGCCAGGGCAGAGAGACAATGAGCAGTTCTTC. This sequence joins TRBV9 and TRBJ2-1; possible D gene TRBD1, 5 bases. Germline V gives CDR1 SGDLS, CDR2 YYNGEE. CDR3 length: 16 residues. Trimming stripped 0 bases from V and 5 bases from J, with 15 bases between. Together with reference TRBV9 and TRBJ2-1, the CDR3 gives the full variable domain: DSGVTQTPKHLITATGQRVTLRCSPRSGDLSVYWYQQSLDQGLQFLIQYYNGEERAKGNILERFSAQQFPDLHSELNLSSLELGDSALYFCASSVGPGQRDNEQFFGPGTRLTVL.

The chain is built from TRBV6-5 and TRBJ2-3, with 7 bases fitting TRBD2. This CDR3 has 14 amino acids. After removal of 2 bases from V and 1 base from J, the junction contained 0 bases not matched to a gene. Germline V CDR1 and CDR2: MNHEY, SVGAGI. This CDR3 is CASSYLAGTDTQYF. The CDR3 region has the DNA TGTGCCAGCAGTTACCTAGCGGGCACAGATACGCAGTATTTT.

The chain is built from TRBV19 and TRBJ2-7; D may be TRBD2 (6 bases). The V gene lost 3 bases and the J gene lost 4 bases, with 16 bases spanning the gap. Germline loops: CDR1 LNHDA, CDR2 SQIVND (reference sequence). The CDR3 sequence is 15 residues long. CDR3 in amino acids: CASSIGIADDYEQYF. The CDR3 coding sequence is TGTGCCAGTAGTATTGGGATAGCGGACGATTACGAGCAGTACTTC.

V is TRBV5-1 and J is TRBJ2-3; 8 nucleotides match TRBD1. The V segment lost 0 bases and the J segment 7 bases; nucleotides outside the gene matches: 13. Per germline, CDR1 SGHRS and CDR2 YFSETQ. The CDR3 runs to 17 residues. The DNA for the CDR3 is TGCGCCAGCAGCTTGGCGGTGGTTCGGACAGGGCTTAATACGCAGTATTTT. As protein: CASSLAVVRTGLNTQYF.

This CDR3 reads CAGVKQGYEQYV. Here the CDR3 DNA reads TGCGCCGGGGTAAAACAGGGCTACGAGCAGTACGTC. The chain carries TRBV5-1 and TRBJ2-7, with D perhaps matching TRBD1 (6 bases). Trimming left V 10 bases short and J 3 bases short, with 14 bases between. The CDR3 has 12 residues. Germline V gives CDR1 SGHRS, CDR2 YFSETQ.

The chain couples TRBV10-3 to TRBJ2-1, with D hard to call. Trimming took 1 base from V and 0 from J, leaving 7 bases between them. The CDR3 runs to 15 residues. Germline assignment: CDR1 ENHRY and CDR2 SYGVKD. The CDR3 nucleotides read TGTGCCATCAGTGAGTTGCCTACCTCCTACAATGAGCAGTTCTTC. As protein: CAISELPTSYNEQFF.

This clone was found a few times. CDR3 coding DNA: TGCGCCAGCAGCTTGATTGGGACTAGTGAAGAGACCCAGTACTTC. It specifies CASSLIGTSEETQYF. This chain links TRBV5-1 with TRBJ2-5, with 8 positions matching TRBD2. Trimming cost V 1 base and J 3 bases; bases outside gene matches: 5. The CDR3 consists of 15 residues. Per the germline V gene, CDR1 is SGHRS and CDR2 is YFSETQ. Variable domain in full (rest from reference TRBV5-1 and TRBJ2-5): KAGVTQTPRYLIKTRGQQVTLSCSPISGHRSVSWYQQTPGQGLQFLFEYFSETQRNKGNFPGRFSGRQFSNSRSEMNVSTLELGDSALYLCASSLIGTSEETQYFGPGTRLLVL.

This chain joins TRBV6-5 and TRBJ2-1; D is perhaps TRBD2 (5 bases). Germline assignment: CDR1 MNHEY and CDR2 SVGAGI. The CDR3 extends over 15 amino acids. V gave up 4 bases and J gave up 0 bases, with 10 bases separating them. CDR3 region: CASSSPGSSYNEQFF. CDR3 coding DNA: TGTGCCAGCAGTTCCCCGGGGAGCTCCTACAATGAGCAGTTCTTC.

The rearrangement joins TRBV9 to TRBJ2-2; TRBD2 is a possible D gene (6 bases). Trimming cost V 0 bases and J 3 bases, with 9 bases left between them. The CDR3 totals 15 residues. Germline lookup yields CDR1 SGDLS and CDR2 YYNGEE. CDR3 bases: TGTGCCAGCAGCGTAGAGGGGACTTACACCGGGGAGCTGTTTTTT. It specifies CASSVEGTYTGELFF.

This clone was seen only once. The rearrangement joins TRBV7-9 to TRBJ2-7; maybe TRBD1 (6 bases). Germline CDR1 SEHNR, CDR2 FQNEAQ (reference sequence). This CDR3 is 15 amino acids long. V was shortened by 0 bases and J by 2 bases, with 11 bases between the two germline ends. CDR3 region: CASSLAGDRTYEQYV. CDR3 bases: TGTGCCAGCAGCTTAGCCGGAGACAGGACCTACGAGCAGTACGTC.

The chain is built from TRBV29-1 and TRBJ2-7; 9 positions match TRBD1. There are 14 residues in the CDR3. The V and J ends lost 5 bases and 3 bases, in that order; junction bases with no gene match: 8. Looked up from germline, CDR1 is SQVTM and CDR2 is ANQGSEA. The CDR3 DNA is TGCAGCGTTCTACAGACAGGGGGAATCTACGAGCAGTACTTC. Translation: CSVLQTGGIYEQYF.

The chain couples TRBV7-2 to TRBJ2-7; unclear D gene. This CDR3 has 13 residues. Germline CDR1 is SGHTA and CDR2 is FQGNSA. Trimming stripped 3 bases from V and 0 bases from J, with 6 bases between. Written as DNA, the CDR3 is TGTGCCAGCAGCTTCACCAGCTCCTACGAGCAGTACTTC. Translation gives CASSFTSSYEQYF.

The chain carries TRBV6-6 and TRBJ1-1; TRBD1 matches at 7 bases. This CDR3 has 16 residues. Germline-derived CDR1 and CDR2 are MNHNY and SVGAGI (reference sequence). V lost 6 bases, J lost 0 bases, and 10 bases stayed unmatched. DNA for the CDR3: TGTGCCAGCAGACTCGACAGGGTCCCCTTGAACACTGAAGCTTTCTTT. Its translation: CASRLDRVPLNTEAFF.